These 19 T cell receptor beta chains were all obtained from the same sample, sequenced in a study of T cells in Graves' hyperthyroidism and ophthalmopathy. Using RNA transcripts as the source, TCR beta CDR3 regions were amplified. First-round RT-PCR of the TCR CDR3 relied on the HTBI primer set. TCRdb redid the calling of the multiplex PCR reads with MiXCR, one entry per CDR3 protein. The table lists about 710,000 distinct CDR3 sequences, over 15% of them singletons. The specimen sequenced was blood. The receptors here all came from a man younger than 35 with Graves' hyperthyroidism.

Comments on this clonotype: The conserved final phenylalanine or tryptophan is absent from the CDR3, which likely points to a read error. The chain carries TRBV7-9 and TRBJ1-1, with TRBD1 as a possible D gene (6 bases). The germline V gene has CDR1 SEHNR and CDR2 FQNEAQ (reference sequence). Trimming left V 5 bases short and J 2 bases short, with 12 bases between. CDR3 length: 14 amino acids. In DNA form, the CDR3 reads TGTGCCAGCAGCCTGGGACAAGGAAACACTGAAGCTTTCCTT. This translates into CASSLGQGNTEAFL.

This clonotype came up a few times. The chain couples TRBV10-2 to TRBJ2-5; D gene uncertain. CDR3 length: 12 amino acids. The V and J ends lost 4 bases and 0 bases respectively, with 3 bases between them. The germline gives CDR1 WSHSY, CDR2 SAAADI. CDR3 region: CASSVNQETQYF. The CDR3 DNA is TGCGCCAGCAGTGTTAACCAAGAGACCCAGTACTTC.

In its sample, this clonotype was seen many times. The CDR3 sequence is CAWSKGDTSFYSNQPQHF. CDR3 nucleotides: TGTGCCTGGAGTAAGGGGGACACCAGCTTCTATAGCAATCAGCCCCAGCATTTT. The chain uses TRBV30 and TRBJ1-5, with D maybe TRBD1 (6 bases). The CDR3 is 18 residues long. Per germline, CDR1 GTSNPN and CDR2 SVGIG (reference sequence). V was trimmed by 2 bases and J by 0 bases, leaving 20 bases between them.

In its sample, this clonotype was seen many times. The V call is TRBV2, the J call TRBJ1-1; D uncertain. The CDR3 has 13 amino acids. The V gene lost 3 bases and the J gene lost 5 bases, with 10 bases spanning the gap. CDR1 and CDR2 (germline): SNHLY, FYNNEI. CDR3: CASSEMGWTEAFF. The CDR3 bases are TGTGCCAGCAGTGAGATGGGCTGGACTGAAGCTTTCTTT.

The J gene is TRBJ2-7, the V gene TRBV5-6; TRBD2 matches 10 bases. The trim removed 0 bases at V and 7 bases at J, leaving 7 bases unmatched. The germline V gene encodes CDR1 SGHDT and CDR2 YYEEEE. This CDR3 has 15 amino acids. The CDR3 DNA reads TGTGCCAGCAGCTTGGTAGCGGGAGGTACGCGAGAGCAGTACTTC. This encodes CASSLVAGGTREQYF.

The gene calls are TRBV29-1 and TRBJ2-5; a weak D match, TRBD2 (7 bases). V was trimmed by 2 bases and J by 4 bases, leaving 26 bases between them. This CDR3 comprises 18 residues. CDR1 is SQVTM and CDR2 is ANQGSEA in the germline V gene. As DNA, the CDR3 is TGCAGCGTTGAAAGGGGGGGGCGCGGCGGGTTCTCGGGAGAGACCCAGTACTTC. It codes for CSVERGGRGGFSGETQYF.

This clonotype was counted many times. The chain employs TRBV6-1 and TRBJ1-1; a weak D match, TRBD1 (5 bases). Germline values: CDR1 MNHNS, CDR2 SASEGT. CDR3 size: 13 residues. V was shortened by 3 bases and J by 8 bases, with 13 bases between the two germline ends. This CDR3 is CASSDPPGIEAFF. CDR3 sequence (DNA): TGTGCCAGCAGTGATCCCCCAGGGATAGAAGCTTTCTTT.

This clonotype has just a few counts. This rearrangement joins TRBV7-9 to TRBJ2-7; 13 positions agree with TRBD2. There are 16 residues in the CDR3. Trimming at V came to 5 bases and at J to 2 bases, leaving 6 bases not matched to a gene. Germline CDR1 and CDR2: SEHNR and FQNEAQ (reference sequence). The CDR3 sequence: CASSEGGTSGTYEQYF. The CDR3 DNA reads TGTGCCAGCAGCGAGGGAGGGACTAGCGGGACCTACGAGCAGTACTTC.

This clonotype was seen many times. V gene TRBV7-9 combines with J gene TRBJ2-7, with D perhaps matching TRBD1 (5 bases). The CDR3 spans 13 residues. From germline, CDR1 is SEHNR and CDR2 FQNEAQ (reference sequence). Between the trimmed V and J ends, which lost 4 bases and 2 bases, there was a span of 9 bases. The CDR3 nucleotides read TGTGCCAGCAGCTCGACAGAAACCTACGAGCAGTACTTC. Encoded protein: CASSSTETYEQYF.

V gene TRBV29-1 combines with J gene TRBJ2-3, with TRBD2 identical over 7 bases. Unmatched junction bases numbered 13, after V lost 7 bases and J lost 3 bases. CDR1 SQVTM and CDR2 ANQGSEA come from the germline V gene. This CDR3 region has 15 residues. CDR3 sequence (DNA): TGCAGCGCCGACATTAGCGGGCGAGAGACAGATACGCAGTATTTT. This sequence encodes CSADISGRETDTQYF.

J is TRBJ2-1 and V is TRBV20-1; 8 bases align to TRBD2. Germline trimming cut 0 bases from V and 2 bases from J; bases unmatched to any gene: 9. CDR3 length: 17 amino acids. The germline V gene has CDR1 DFQATT and CDR2 SNEGSKA (reference sequence). For the CDR3, the DNA is TGCAGTGCTAGAGAGGCGGGAGGCGTACTTACCTACAATGAGCAGTTCTTC. Translated, it gives CSAREAGGVLTYNEQFF.

About this clonotype itself: At one end the junction does not follow the germline gene, possibly because of a read error. CDR3 nucleotide sequence: TGTGCCAGCAGTTCCCAGGGAACAAATCCGCCCCAGCATTTT. Protein product: CASSSQGTNPPQHF. J is TRBJ1-5 and V is TRBV6-1; the D gene is possibly TRBD1 (5 bases). The germline CDR1 and CDR2 sequences are MNHNS and SASEGT. This CDR3 comprises 14 residues.

This clonotype showed up many times. The genes are TRBV30 and TRBJ1-2, with D possibly being TRBD1 (5 bases). CDR1 and CDR2 (germline): GTSNPN, SVGIG (reference sequence). The CDR3 totals 12 residues. The ends were cut back, 2 bases at V and 7 bases at J, with 11 bases in the middle. The CDR3 DNA follows: TGTGCCTGGAGTCCGACAGTCGTTGGCTACACCTTC. It encodes CAWSPTVVGYTF.

The genes are TRBV9 and TRBJ1-2; tentative D call: TRBD1 (6 bases). With 3 bases removed from V and 6 bases from J, the gap between germline ends came to 15 bases. Germline CDR1 reads SGDLS; CDR2 reads YYNGEE. The CDR3 contains 14 residues. The CDR3 DNA sequence: TGTGCCAGCAGCGCGCCAGGGGTCGGGCATGGCTACACCTTC. Amino acid sequence: CASSAPGVGHGYTF.

The genes are TRBV19 and TRBJ2-4, with TRBD1 matching 7 bases. This CDR3 comprises 17 residues. CDR1 LNHDA and CDR2 SQIVND come from the germline V gene (reference sequence). Germline trimming cut 4 bases from V and 0 bases from J; bases unmatched to any gene: 9. The CDR3 DNA follows: TGTGCCAGTAGTAAGGAGACAGGGACCCTAGCCAAAAACATTCAGTACTTC. Translated: CASSKETGTLAKNIQYF. The full variable domain, in which reference TRBV19 and TRBJ2-4 provide the parts outside the CDR3, is DGGITQSPKYLFRKEGQNVTLSCEQNLNHDAMYWYRQDPGQGLRLIYYSQIVNDFQKGDIAEGYSVSREKKESFPLTVTSAQKNPTAFYLCASSKETGTLAKNIQYFGAGTRLSVL.

This clonotype has just a few counts. The chain has TRBV4-1 and TRBJ2-1; 8 bases align to TRBD1. CDR3 length: 15 residues. The ends lost 3 bases at V and 6 bases at J; junction bases unmatched: 7. Germline-derived CDR1 and CDR2 are MGHRA and YSYEKL. The CDR3 region is CASSHRDRSPNEQFF. CDR3 DNA sequence: TGCGCCAGCAGCCACCGGGACAGGAGTCCCAATGAGCAGTTCTTC.

This chain joins TRBV28 and TRBJ2-5; 8 bases align to TRBD1. The trim removed 5 bases at V and 5 bases at J, leaving 7 bases unmatched. CDR1 is MDHEN and CDR2 is SYDVKM in the germline V gene. The CDR3 has 14 residues. Here the CDR3 DNA reads TGTGCCAGCAGTGCCAGGGGGCTTCGGGAGACCCAGTACTTC. It codes for CASSARGLRETQYF.

V usage is TRBV4-1 and J usage is TRBJ2-7; tentatively, D is TRBD1 or TRBD2 (5 bases each). CDR1 is MGHRA, CDR2 YSYEKL, per germline. The CDR3 spans 13 residues. V shed 4 bases and J shed 3 bases, with 10 bases lying between them. CDR3 bases: TGCGCCAGCAGCCGGGACCCTTTCTACGAGCAGTACTTC. Protein: CASSRDPFYEQYF.

The chain employs TRBV25-1 and TRBJ1-1; maybe TRBD1 (6 bases). CDR3 length equals 17 residues. The V gene lost 7 bases and the J gene lost 0 bases, with 21 bases spanning the gap. The germline V gene encodes CDR1 MGHDK and CDR2 SYGVNS. The CDR3 DNA sequence: TGTGCCAGCAAGGGGGATTCGGCAGCATCAATGAACACTGAAGCTTTCTTT. This sequence encodes CASKGDSAASMNTEAFF.